This passage covers 32 T cell receptor beta chains from one sample sequenced in a study of T-cell memory formation after mild COVID-19 (TCRdb year 2021). Library preparation used 5' RACE. The sequencer listed for this sample is Illumina NovaSeq 6000. TCRdb reprocessed the public reads (quality trimming at Q25 with fastp, clone calling with MiXCR) and kept in-frame beta chains. Every CDR3 protein is listed once, alongside the most common genes and DNA of its rows. Within this sample are around 320,000 distinct CDR3 sequences, with around 19% of them counted one time only. The ten most abundant clones make up 20% to 25% of the sample. The sample was PBMCs or a T cell subset sorted from them (not recorded which). The receptors shown here come from a man aged 18-30 years who had mild COVID-19 (a few samples of this study predate the infection). The sample titles of this study are shuffled in the database, so cell type and time point are left out; the donor was told from shared clones.

There are a few counts of this clonotype. For the CDR3, the DNA is TGTGCCAGCAGGACCGGGCCGGGTGAGACCCAGTACTTC. It specifies CASRTGPGETQYF. This chain joins TRBV5-6 and TRBJ2-5; D uncertain. Trimming shortened V by 5 bases and J by 5 bases, and 13 bases separated the two germline ends. Per germline, CDR1 SGHDT and CDR2 YYEEEE. The CDR3 totals 13 residues.

This clonotype was recorded many times. The chain joins TRBV12-3 or TRBV12-4 to TRBJ2-5, with a possible D match to TRBD2 (6 bases). Trimming took 6 bases from V and 2 from J, leaving 13 bases between them. CDR3 length equals 14 residues. The DNA for the CDR3 is TGTGCCAGCAGCTTACGTGGGGGGCAAGAGACCCAGTACTTC. Translated: CASSLRGGQETQYF.

J is TRBJ2-5 and V is TRBV28; the match to TRBD2 covers 8 bases. Germline V gene lookup returns CDR1 MDHEN and CDR2 SYDVKM. V trimming: 4 bases; J trimming: 5 bases; junction bases outside the gene matches: 12. The CDR3 covers 16 residues. The CDR3 loop is CASSSPGGAHGETQYF. DNA of the CDR3: TGTGCCAGCAGTTCCCCGGGGGGGGCTCATGGGGAGACCCAGTACTTC.

The chain has TRBV12-3 or TRBV12-4 and TRBJ1-1; TRBD1 is a possible D gene (5 bases). The length of the CDR3 is 14 residues. The V end was cut by 3 bases, the J end by 4 bases, with 12 bases between. CDR3 nucleotide sequence: TGTGCCAGCAGTTTTTACCGTGGGACCACTGAAGCTTTCTTT. Translated, it gives CASSFYRGTTEAFF.

This clonotype was counted only a few times. This sequence joins TRBV6-5 and TRBJ2-7; 9 bases align to TRBD1. CDR1 and CDR2 from the germline V gene are MNHEY and SVGAGI. The ends lost 5 bases at V and 0 bases at J; junction bases unmatched: 5. The CDR3 runs 15 residues. This CDR3 is CASSGQGHSSYEQYF. Here the CDR3 DNA reads TGTGCCAGCAGTGGACAGGGGCACAGCTCCTACGAGCAGTACTTC.

In this sample, this clonotype turned up a few times. As DNA, the CDR3 is TGCAGTGCTCTAGGTGGGGGGGAAGAGACCCAGTACTTC. Translated: CSALGGGEETQYF. The rearrangement joins TRBV20-1 to TRBJ2-5; 7 nucleotides align to TRBD2. Looked up from germline, CDR1 is DFQATT and CDR2 is SNEGSKA (reference sequence). V lost 5 bases, J lost 3 bases, and 6 bases stayed unmatched. The CDR3 contains 13 residues.

The table lists this clonotype with many counts. The chain is built from TRBV15 and TRBJ2-5; D uncertain. Per germline, CDR1 LNHNV and CDR2 YYDKDF (reference sequence). CDR3 size: 13 residues. V was shortened by 2 bases and J by 5 bases, with 9 bases between the two germline ends. CDR3 in DNA: TGTGCCACCAGCAGACTAGTATCCGAGACCCAGTACTTC. It is translated as CATSRLVSETQYF.

The J gene is TRBJ2-5, the V gene TRBV6-4; 10 nucleotides line up with TRBD2. V was clipped by 3 bases and J by 2 bases; unmatched bases: 3. Germline V gene data show CDR1 as MRHNA and CDR2 as SNTAGT. This CDR3 comprises 15 residues. The CDR3 loop reads CASSEQAGGQETQYF. DNA for the CDR3: TGTGCCAGCAGTGAGCAAGCGGGGGGGCAAGAGACCCAGTACTTC.

This clonotype has a handful of counts. The V call is TRBV4-1, the J call TRBJ2-3; weak D call: TRBD2 (6 bases). This CDR3 region has 14 residues. The germline CDR1 and CDR2 sequences are MGHRA and YSYEKL. V was cut by 3 bases and J by 3 bases, with 10 bases left in between. The CDR3 here is CASSHAGRTDTQYF. The DNA of the CDR3 is TGCGCCAGCAGCCACGCGGGGAGGACAGATACGCAGTATTTT.

There are a few counts of this clonotype. This rearrangement joins TRBV5-4 to TRBJ2-7; D is uncertain. V shed 3 bases and J shed 2 bases, with 12 bases lying between them. The CDR3 consists of 14 residues. CDR1 SGHNT and CDR2 YYREEE come from the germline V gene (reference sequence). CDR3 bases: TGTGCCAGCAGCTGGAAGGGCCAAGCCTACGAGCAGTACTTC. Its protein product is CASSWKGQAYEQYF.

In its sample, this clonotype was seen many times. V is TRBV19 and J is TRBJ2-5, with TRBD2 matching 14 bases. CDR3 length: 17 residues. V dropped 4 bases and J dropped 2; count of bases not matched to a gene: 6. The germline V gene encodes CDR1 LNHDA and CDR2 SQIVND (reference sequence). The CDR3 nucleotides are TGTGCCAGTAGTAGGGGACTAGCGGGGGCTATGCAAGAGACCCAGTACTTC. Protein: CASSRGLAGAMQETQYF.

The J gene is TRBJ2-7, the V gene TRBV7-6, with D maybe TRBD2 (6 bases). V dropped 8 bases and J dropped 3 bases, with 11 bases sitting between them. The CDR3 is 12 residues long. Germline assignment: CDR1 SGHVS and CDR2 FNYEAQ. CDR3 DNA: TGTGCCAGCGGGGCGGGATTCTACGAGCAGTACTTC. It translates to CASGAGFYEQYF.

A word on this clonotype: The junction does not match germline at one end; this may be a read error. CDR3 DNA: TGTGCCAGCAGAGGAACCGGGACACACGCAGAATTT. It codes for CASRGTGTHAEF. V usage is TRBV28 and J usage is TRBJ1-5; maybe TRBD1 (6 bases). The germline V gene encodes CDR1 MDHEN and CDR2 SYDVKM. There are 12 residues in the CDR3.

This clonotype was found a few times. V gene TRBV28 combines with J gene TRBJ1-2; 11 nucleotides align to TRBD1. This CDR3 has 15 residues. J was trimmed by 4 bases and V by 6 bases; bases with no gene match: 7. Germline CDR1 MDHEN, CDR2 SYDVKM. The CDR3 sequence: CASRTGTGGAYGYTF. CDR3 bases: TGTGCCAGCAGAACCGGGACAGGGGGAGCCTATGGCTACACCTTC.

The chain joins TRBV5-1 to TRBJ2-2, with D perhaps given as TRBD1 or TRBD2 (5 bases each). From germline, CDR1 is SGHRS and CDR2 YFSETQ. The length of the CDR3 is 14 residues. V dropped 2 bases and J dropped 9 bases, with 14 bases sitting between them. The CDR3 here is CASSLRDPGRELFF. The CDR3 nucleotides are TGCGCCAGCAGCTTAAGGGACCCTGGGCGGGAGCTGTTTTTT.

This clonotype was counted between two and nine times. V and J are TRBV4-3 and TRBJ2-2, with D possibly matching TRBD2 (6 bases). The V and J ends lost 5 bases and 5 bases respectively, with 6 bases between them. The CDR3 sequence is 12 residues long. CDR1 is LGHNA and CDR2 is YSLEER in the germline V gene. CDR3 region: CASSGGTGELFF. CDR3 in DNA: TGCGCCAGCAGCGGGGGGACCGGGGAGCTGTTTTTT.

The table lists this clonotype with a few counts. This rearrangement joins TRBV10-3 to TRBJ2-3, with 7 positions matching TRBD2. Trimming cost V 6 bases and J 4 bases; bases outside gene matches: 10. The CDR3 covers 15 residues. Germline assignment: CDR1 ENHRY and CDR2 SYGVKD. The CDR3 loop reads CAISRGDPGSDTQYF. The CDR3 DNA follows: TGTGCCATCAGCCGGGGGGACCCGGGATCAGATACGCAGTATTTT.

This clonotype was picked up many times. The chain joins TRBV7-2 to TRBJ1-1; no clear D. Germline CDR1 reads SGHTA; CDR2 reads FQGNSA. V was trimmed by 5 bases and J by 1 base, leaving 11 bases between them. This CDR3 has 14 residues. The CDR3 here is CASSPGAANTEAFF. The CDR3 DNA follows: TGTGCCAGCAGCCCAGGTGCAGCGAACACTGAAGCTTTCTTT.

The chain employs TRBV20-1 and TRBJ2-1, with D possibly matching TRBD1 (6 bases). This CDR3 comprises 13 residues. With 1 base removed from V and 6 bases from J, the gap between germline ends came to 10 bases. CDR1 is DFQATT and CDR2 is SNEGSKA in the germline V gene (reference sequence). This chain's CDR3 is CSARVPDSNEQFF. Here the CDR3 DNA reads TGCAGTGCTAGAGTTCCGGACAGCAATGAGCAGTTCTTC.

This clonotype was counted only a few times. The chain links TRBV5-1 to TRBJ2-7, with 10 positions matching TRBD2. This CDR3 contains 15 residues. V gave up 1 base and J gave up 6 bases; unmatched junction bases: 7. CDR1 is SGHRS and CDR2 is YFSETQ in the germline V gene. The CDR3 protein is CASSLYSSGGSEQYF. In DNA, the CDR3 is TGCGCCAGCAGCTTGTATTCTAGCGGGGGCTCCGAGCAGTACTTC.

The V gene is TRBV24-1, the J gene TRBJ2-1; D is perhaps TRBD2 (7 bases). The V end was cut by 4 bases, the J end by 5 bases, with 14 bases between. The CDR3 spans 15 residues. The germline V gene has CDR1 KGHDR and CDR2 SFDVKD. The CDR3 DNA sequence: TGTGCCACCAGTGAGAGGGGGGGCTATGACAATGAGCAGTTCTTC. It encodes CATSERGGYDNEQFF.

Comments on this clonotype: The junction departs from the called germline gene at one end, perhaps through a read error. The chain carries TRBV14 and TRBJ2-5, with 12 bases identical to TRBD1. The CDR3 runs to 18 residues. The germline gives CDR1 SGHDN, CDR2 FVKESK. Here the CDR3 reads CAISQGTNRDRGLETQYF. CDR3 DNA sequence: TGTGCCATCAGCCAAGGAACTAACCGGGACAGGGGGCTGGAGACCCAGTACTTC.

This chain uses TRBV6-2 or TRBV6-3 with TRBJ2-1; 7 bases align to TRBD1. The V gene's germline CDR1 is MNHEY and CDR2 SVGEGT. The junction had 7 bases not matched to a gene; V was cut back by 7 bases and J by 7 bases. This CDR3 comprises 13 residues. The CDR3 DNA follows: TGTGCCAGCACTGACAGGGCCATGAATGAGCAGTTCTTC. The encoded protein is CASTDRAMNEQFF.

The chain joins TRBV7-9 to TRBJ2-7; maybe TRBD2 (6 bases). Trimming pared 5 bases from V and 5 bases from J, leaving 13 bases between. From germline, CDR1 is SEHNR and CDR2 FQNEAQ (reference sequence). The CDR3 has 13 residues. For the CDR3, the DNA is TGTGCCAGCAGCCTAGGGACTGCGCACGAGCAGTACTTC. Protein product: CASSLGTAHEQYF.

This clonotype was observed at least ten times. The rearrangement uses TRBV25-1 and TRBJ1-1; 7 bases line up with TRBD1. V dropped 0 bases and J dropped 7; count of bases not matched to a gene: 8. The germline V gene has CDR1 MGHDK and CDR2 SYGVNS. The CDR3 has 15 amino acids. The CDR3 DNA reads as TGTGCCAGCAGTGAATATGGAGGACAGGCGCGTGAAGCTTTCTTT. Its translation is CASSEYGGQAREAFF.

The chain recombines TRBV4-1 with TRBJ1-1, with a weak D call TRBD1 (5 bases). CDR1 and CDR2 from the germline V gene are MGHRA and YSYEKL. This CDR3 is 15 amino acids long. Trimming stripped 4 bases from V and 7 bases from J, with 19 bases between. CDR3 nucleotide sequence: TGCGCCAGCAGCCGAGACGAACAGGAACCCTATGAAGCTTTCTTT. This encodes CASSRDEQEPYEAFF.

The chain employs TRBV4-3 and TRBJ2-1; D is unclear. The CDR3 has 13 amino acids. V was trimmed by 0 bases and J by 9 bases, leaving 9 bases between them. CDR1 LGHNA and CDR2 YSLEER come from the germline V gene. Here the CDR3 reads CASSQERASEQFF. CDR3 sequence (DNA): TGCGCCAGCAGCCAAGAACGGGCCTCTGAGCAGTTCTTC.

There are a few counts of this clonotype. V is TRBV6-5 and J is TRBJ1-1, with D perhaps TRBD1 (5 bases). The CDR3 has 16 residues. The germline V gene encodes CDR1 MNHEY and CDR2 SVGAGI. The V and J ends lost 6 bases and 6 bases respectively, with 23 bases between them. This chain's CDR3 is CASSSIQVGVSAEAFF. Written as DNA, the CDR3 is TGTGCCAGCAGCTCGATCCAGGTGGGGGTCTCTGCTGAAGCTTTCTTT.

The rearrangement joins TRBV28 to TRBJ2-7, with D tentatively TRBD1 (7 bases). CDR1 and CDR2 (germline): MDHEN, SYDVKM. CDR3 length: 14 amino acids. V lost 7 bases, J lost 3 bases, and 16 bases lay in between. CDR3 amino acids: CASTSQGGDYEQYV. CDR3 coding DNA: TGTGCCAGCACCTCCCAGGGGGGCGACTACGAGCAGTACGTC.

This clonotype occurred a few times. This chain uses TRBV7-9 with TRBJ2-7; the match to TRBD1 covers 8 bases. The J segment lost 7 bases and the V segment lost 1 base, leaving 6 bases of the junction unmatched. The CDR3 totals 14 residues. Germline CDR1 and CDR2: SEHNR and FQNEAQ (reference sequence). CDR3 in amino acids: CASSLGQGPQEQYF. Written as DNA, the CDR3 is TGTGCCAGCAGCTTAGGACAGGGGCCCCAAGAGCAGTACTTC.

This chain uses TRBV7-2 with TRBJ1-5; D is ambiguous. The V gene lost 3 bases and the J gene lost 4 bases, with 13 bases spanning the gap. The CDR3 runs to 15 residues. The germline CDR1 and CDR2 sequences are SGHTA and FQGNSA. CDR3 DNA sequence: TGTGCCAGCAGCTTGAACCACGCGGGTAATCAGCCCCAGCATTTT. It yields the protein CASSLNHAGNQPQHF.

Many counts were recorded for this clonotype. J is TRBJ2-3 and V is TRBV5-1; maybe TRBD1 (6 bases). The germline gives CDR1 SGHRS, CDR2 YFSETQ. The CDR3 is 14 residues long. The V end lost 4 bases, the J end lost 0 bases, and 9 bases lay between the germline ends. The CDR3 DNA follows: TGCGCCAGCAGCCCGCAGGGGAGCACAGATACGCAGTATTTT. Protein sequence: CASSPQGSTDTQYF.